This passage covers 15 T cell receptor beta chains from one sample sequenced in a study of cytomegalovirus exposure and HLA in healthy donors. Here immunoSEQ multiplex PCR was the method, and the copy in TCRdb shows in-frame clones only, minus some. The table lists some 150,000 clones, around 87% of them singletons. Sequenced sample: PBMCs. The receptors were sampled from a woman under 40 in good health and CMV-seronegative.

J is TRBJ2-7 and V is TRBV10-1; TRBD2 matches at 10 bases. The length of the CDR3 is 16 residues. Germline assignment: CDR1 WNHNN and CDR2 SYGVQD (reference sequence). The V gene end was trimmed by 8 bases and the J gene end by 0 bases; junction bases not matched to a gene: 10. The CDR3 sequence is CASSPKWTSGSYEQYF. The CDR3 DNA is TGCGCCAGCTCTCCTAAGTGGACTAGCGGCTCCTACGAGCAGTACTTC.

The V and J genes are TRBV4-3 and TRBJ1-2, with TRBD1 identical over 7 bases. Losses at the gene ends were 6 bases for V and 0 bases for J; bases not matched to a gene: 7. CDR1 LGHNA and CDR2 YSLEER come from the germline V gene. The CDR3 extends over 15 amino acids. The CDR3 sequence: CASRDRAGANYGYTF. The CDR3, as DNA: TGCGCCAGCAGAGACAGGGCGGGCGCTAACTATGGCTACACCTTC.

The chain combines TRBV27 with TRBJ1-6; 8 bases are shared with TRBD1. V trimming: 0 bases; J trimming: 13 bases; junction bases outside the gene matches: 20. Germline values: CDR1 MNHEY, CDR2 SMNVEV (reference sequence). This CDR3 is 19 amino acids long. Here the CDR3 reads CASSLSNVFSRDRSVPLHF. As DNA, the CDR3 is TGTGCCAGCAGTTTATCGAATGTCTTTTCTCGGGACAGGTCAGTCCCCCTCCACTTT.

The chain couples TRBV11-2 to TRBJ1-2, with 7 bases fitting TRBD1. Germline V lookup: CDR1 SGHAT, CDR2 FQNNGV. Losses at the gene ends were 4 bases for V and 7 bases for J; bases not matched to a gene: 3. The CDR3 is 12 amino acids. The DNA of the CDR3 is TGTGCCAGCAGCTCGACAGGGAGTGGCTACACCTTC. This gives the protein CASSSTGSGYTF.

This rearrangement joins TRBV19 to TRBJ1-2, with TRBD1 as a possible D gene (5 bases). The CDR3 length is 15 residues. V was clipped by 3 bases and J by 3 bases, with 14 bases between them. Germline V gene sequence: CDR1 LNHDA, CDR2 SQIVND (reference sequence). As DNA, the CDR3 is TGTGCCAGTAGTATGCACGAAGGCAGGGACTATGGCTACACCTTC. Its translation: CASSMHEGRDYGYTF.

CDR3 coding DNA: TGCGCCAGCAGGATCCAGACAGGGAAGTCCTACGAGCAGTACTTC. Amino acids: CASRIQTGKSYEQYF. The V and J genes are TRBV10-2 and TRBJ2-7; TRBD1 matches 7 bases. Germline V gives CDR1 WSHSY, CDR2 SAAADI. The length of the CDR3 is 15 residues. With 6 bases clipped from V and 1 base from J, the junction kept 9 bases outside the gene matches.

The rearrangement joins TRBV19 to TRBJ1-2; unclear D gene. From germline, CDR1 is LNHDA and CDR2 SQIVND (reference sequence). CDR3 length equals 14 residues. V lost 3 bases to trimming and J lost 7 bases, with 15 bases between them. For the CDR3, the DNA is TGTGCCAGTAGTATTGTTGCCTTAAGCGGTGGCTACACCTTC. Translation: CASSIVALSGGYTF.

The chain has TRBV5-6 and TRBJ1-4; D is unclear. CDR1 is SGHDT, CDR2 YYEEEE, per germline. This CDR3 is 15 amino acids long. Between the trimmed V and J ends, which lost 0 bases and 4 bases, there was a span of 10 bases. CDR3 sequence (DNA): TGTGCCAGCAGCTTGGCCCCAGGACTTAATGAAAAACTGTTTTTT. Protein product: CASSLAPGLNEKLFF.

This chain joins TRBV19 and TRBJ2-5, with unresolved D. CDR1 is LNHDA and CDR2 is SQIVND in the germline V gene (reference sequence). The CDR3 has 12 amino acids. V was clipped by 7 bases and J by 5 bases, with 11 bases between them. The CDR3 here is CASNPPGETQYF. Here the CDR3 DNA reads TGTGCCAGTAACCCCCCCGGGGAGACCCAGTACTTC.

The chain couples TRBV7-9 to TRBJ1-2; 10 bases line up with TRBD1. The CDR3 is made up of 15 amino acids. Germline loops: CDR1 SEHNR, CDR2 FQNEAQ (reference sequence). Trimming took 5 bases from V and 4 from J; bases not matched to a gene: 7. The CDR3 reads CASSTQTGGFYGYTF. As DNA, the CDR3 is TGTGCCAGCAGCACCCAGACAGGGGGCTTCTATGGCTACACCTTC.

The J gene is TRBJ2-7, the V gene TRBV5-1, with 9 positions matching TRBD2. Germline trimming cut 4 bases from V and 3 bases from J; bases unmatched to any gene: 5. In germline, CDR1 is SGHRS, CDR2 YFSETQ. This CDR3 is 14 amino acids long. The CDR3 region is CASSLSGGYYEQYF. The CDR3, as DNA: TGCGCCAGCAGCCTGAGCGGGGGGTACTACGAGCAGTACTTC.

J is TRBJ2-1 and V is TRBV29-1; no firm D call. This CDR3 contains 13 residues. Germline CDR1 and CDR2: SQVTM and ANQGSEA. V was cut by 4 bases and J by 5 bases, with 12 bases left in between. Here the CDR3 reads CSVVKLVDNEQFF. CDR3 coding DNA: TGCAGCGTTGTTAAGTTAGTCGACAATGAGCAGTTCTTC.

This chain links TRBV7-2 with TRBJ2-3; 8 positions agree with TRBD2. Germline V gives CDR1 SGHTA, CDR2 FQGNSA. This CDR3 is 16 amino acids long. The V and J ends lost 5 bases and 0 bases, in that order; junction bases with no gene match: 7. The CDR3 sequence: CASSRRLAISTDTQYF. CDR3 bases: TGTGCCAGCAGCCGTCGACTAGCGATCAGCACAGATACGCAGTATTTT.

The chain joins TRBV5-1 to TRBJ2-7; D is possibly TRBD1 (6 bases). The CDR3 length is 15 residues. Germline lookup yields CDR1 SGHRS and CDR2 YFSETQ. Trimming left V 3 bases short and J 9 bases short, with 22 bases between. Written as DNA, the CDR3 is TGCGCCAGCAGCTCGATCCCGGACAGCGTACGAGGGCAGTACTTC. Protein product: CASSSIPDSVRGQYF.

The chain recombines TRBV5-4 with TRBJ2-1, with a weak D call TRBD2 (5 bases). Germline V gene sequence: CDR1 SGHNT, CDR2 YYREEE (reference sequence). This CDR3 contains 14 residues. Trimming cost V 1 base and J 8 bases, with 13 bases left between them. CDR3 amino acids: CASSLRRRDDEQFF. The CDR3 DNA is TGTGCCAGCAGCTTGAGGAGGAGAGACGATGAGCAGTTCTTC.